This T cell receptor beta chain was captured by sequencing in a study of blood T cell repertoires in COVID-19. Study details: T cells, B-cell-depleted T cells, or PBMCs supplied cDNA or gDNA.

The germline V gene has CDR1 LGHNT and CDR2 FRNRAP. This CDR3 spans 14 amino acids. As to this clone: An end of the junction differs from the germline gene, which may be a read error.

In the source study's methods: Amplification from reference gene primers served as the basis for estimated nucleated cell counts. Measured with immunoSEQ multiplex PCR; TCRdb has only the in-frame clones, and not every one. Clonal size and the V and J genes are those of that table, whereas D and trimming came from the DNA. The sample holds approximately 60,000 clones, around 86% seen once. The chain uses TRBV12-5 and TRBJ2-7; a possible D gene is TRBD2 (6 bases). This sequence originates from a man aged 45-60 years with active COVID-19. The sequenced sample consisted of peripheral blood. In DNA form, the CDR3 reads TGTGCTAGTGGTTCCTCGGGACTTATCTACGAACAGTACTTC. Translated, it gives CASGSSGLIYEQYF.